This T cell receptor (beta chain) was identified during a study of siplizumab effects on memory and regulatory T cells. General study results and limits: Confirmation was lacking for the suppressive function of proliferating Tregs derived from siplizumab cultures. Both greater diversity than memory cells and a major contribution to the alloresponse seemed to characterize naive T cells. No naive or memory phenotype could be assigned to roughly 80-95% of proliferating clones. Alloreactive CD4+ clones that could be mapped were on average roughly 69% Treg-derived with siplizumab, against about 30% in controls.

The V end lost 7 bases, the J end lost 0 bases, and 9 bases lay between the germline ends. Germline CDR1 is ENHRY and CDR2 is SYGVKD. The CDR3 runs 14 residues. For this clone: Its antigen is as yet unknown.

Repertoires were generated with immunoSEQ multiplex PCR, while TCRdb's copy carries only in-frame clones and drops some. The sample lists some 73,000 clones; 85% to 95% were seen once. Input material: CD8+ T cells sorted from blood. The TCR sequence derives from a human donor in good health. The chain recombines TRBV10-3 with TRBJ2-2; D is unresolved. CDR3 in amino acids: CAITVGSNTGELFF. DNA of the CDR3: TGTGCCATCACGGTCGGATCGAACACCGGGGAGCTGTTTTTT.